These 13 T cell receptor beta chains were sequenced from one sample in a study of blood T cell repertoires in COVID-19. The data were produced by immunoSEQ multiplex PCR, yet TCRdb's version contains in-frame clones alone and is incomplete. The table shows around 130,000 clones, with almost 85% occurring only once. Sequencing used peripheral blood. The source is a man over 45 with acute or convalescent COVID-19.

The chain carries TRBV9 and TRBJ1-2; D is undetermined. CDR3 length: 13 residues. Per germline, CDR1 SGDLS and CDR2 YYNGEE. The V end lost 5 bases, the J end lost 1 base, and 9 bases lay between the germline ends. CDR3 coding DNA: TGTGCCAGCAGGAGAACAGTTAACTATGGCTACACCTTC. Translated: CASRRTVNYGYTF.

This chain links TRBV10-3 with TRBJ1-2, with D maybe TRBD1 (5 bases). The CDR3 length is 22 residues. The V end was cut by 5 bases, the J end by 2 bases, with 36 bases between. Germline lookup yields CDR1 ENHRY and CDR2 SYGVKD. Here the CDR3 DNA reads TGTGCCATCAGTATCAGGGCCTTGAATCGGTTCCTAATAACTGACGGGAACTATGGCTACACCTTC. Its protein product is CAISIRALNRFLITDGNYGYTF.

The J gene is TRBJ2-1, the V gene TRBV30, with unresolved D. This CDR3 contains 13 residues. Germline values: CDR1 GTSNPN, CDR2 SVGIG (reference sequence). The V end lost 2 bases, the J end lost 6 bases, and 11 bases lay between the germline ends. The CDR3 region has the DNA TGTGCCTGGAGTAGGCAGGTTATCAATGAGCAGTTCTTC. It specifies CAWSRQVINEQFF.

The rearrangement links TRBV24-1 to TRBJ2-3; TRBD2 matches at 8 bases. The length of the CDR3 is 13 residues. Trimming cost V 9 bases and J 6 bases; bases outside gene matches: 7. CDR1 is KGHDR, CDR2 SFDVKD, per germline. The CDR3 region is CATLGLGGDTQYF. The CDR3 nucleotides are TGTGCCACCTTGGGACTAGGCGGGGATACGCAGTATTTT.

The chain couples TRBV18 to TRBJ2-3; 7 bases are a match to TRBD1. V was clipped by 6 bases and J by 6 bases; unmatched bases: 12. The CDR3 totals 15 residues. Per the germline V gene, CDR1 is KGHSH and CDR2 is LQKENI. The CDR3 loop is CASSRDSLMLDTQYF. The CDR3 nucleotides are TGTGCCAGCTCCCGGGACAGTTTAATGTTGGATACGCAGTATTTT.

The chain links TRBV10-1 to TRBJ2-3; 11 nucleotides agree with TRBD1. The CDR3 has 15 amino acids. V lost 5 bases, J lost 5 bases, and 6 bases stayed unmatched. In germline, CDR1 is WNHNN, CDR2 SYGVQD (reference sequence). DNA for the CDR3: TGCGCCAGCAGTCCGAGGACAGGGGGCAGAGATACGCAGTATTTT. Translation: CASSPRTGGRDTQYF.

The V call is TRBV9, the J call TRBJ2-1; possible D gene TRBD1, 6 bases. V dropped 6 bases and J dropped 4 bases, with 20 bases sitting between them. The CDR3 consists of 16 residues. Germline assignment: CDR1 SGDLS and CDR2 YYNGEE. The CDR3 reads CASTRQASSGYNEQFF. For the CDR3, the DNA is TGTGCCAGCACTAGACAGGCTAGCAGTGGTTACAATGAGCAGTTCTTC. Full variable domain (remainder filled in from reference TRBV9 and TRBJ2-1): DSGVTQTPKHLITATGQRVTLRCSPRSGDLSVYWYQQSLDQGLQFLIQYYNGEERAKGNILERFSAQQFPDLHSELNLSSLELGDSALYFCASTRQASSGYNEQFFGPGTRLTVL.

This chain connects TRBV15 to TRBJ2-2; a possible D gene is TRBD2 (6 bases). Germline assignment: CDR1 LNHNV and CDR2 YYDKDF (reference sequence). The CDR3 consists of 15 residues. V shed 6 bases and J shed 5 bases, with 16 bases lying between them. CDR3 in amino acids: CATRAGTAETGELFF. The CDR3 bases are TGTGCCACCAGGGCCGGGACTGCGGAGACCGGGGAGCTGTTTTTT.

The chain recombines TRBV27 with TRBJ1-3; 8 bases match TRBD1. Per the germline V gene, CDR1 is MNHEY and CDR2 is SMNVEV (reference sequence). The length of the CDR3 is 13 residues. Losses at the gene ends were 6 bases for V and 7 bases for J; bases not matched to a gene: 5. CDR3 protein: CASRGTGPNTIYF. Written as DNA, the CDR3 is TGTGCCAGCAGAGGGACAGGTCCTAACACCATATATTTT.

The rearrangement links TRBV28 to TRBJ2-2, with 11 bases matching TRBD2. V shed 5 bases, J shed 5 bases, and the junction held 10 bases outside the gene matches. Germline V gene lookup returns CDR1 MDHEN and CDR2 SYDVKM. The CDR3 contains 17 residues. The CDR3 DNA reads TGTGCCAGCAGTACCCTCCCGGGACTAGCGGCAACCGGGGAGCTGTTTTTT. Amino acid sequence: CASSTLPGLAATGELFF.

The chain employs TRBV3-1 (or the pseudogene TRBV3-2) and TRBJ1-6, with D tentatively TRBD1 (5 bases). The length of the CDR3 is 17 residues. Germline values: CDR1 LGHDT, CDR2 YNNKEL (reference sequence). Trimming pared 2 bases from V and 7 bases from J, leaving 18 bases between. The CDR3 sequence is CASSQNTGGAGNSPLHF. The CDR3 DNA follows: TGTGCCAGCAGCCAAAATACGGGGGGAGCGGGGAATTCACCCCTCCACTTT.

This clone was recorded only once. J is TRBJ1-1 and V is TRBV5-1; TRBD1 matches at 7 bases. This CDR3 has 18 amino acids. The ends lost 4 bases at V and 0 bases at J; junction bases unmatched: 15. Germline V CDR1 and CDR2: SGHRS, YFSETQ. The CDR3 nucleotides read TGCGCCAGCAGCCAGGAGCCCCCCGGGACAGCCATGAACACTGAAGCTTTCTTT. This translates into CASSQEPPGTAMNTEAFF.

CDR3 in amino acids: CASSLTYSLAGELFF. The CDR3 DNA reads as TGTGCCAGCAGCTTGACCTACAGCCTGGCCGGGGAGCTGTTTTTT. V usage is TRBV5-5 and J usage is TRBJ2-2; D not certain. Trimming took 1 base from V and 6 from J, leaving 13 bases between them. The CDR3 loop spans 15 amino acids. Germline V gene sequence: CDR1 SGHKS, CDR2 YYEKEE (reference sequence). Based on the CDR3 plus reference TRBV5-5 and TRBJ2-2, the full variable domain is DAGVTQSPTHLIKTRGQQVTLRCSPISGHKSVSWYQQVLGQGPQFIFQYYEKEERGRGNFPDRFSARQFPNYSSELNVNALLLGDSALYLCASSLTYSLAGELFFGEGSRLTVL.